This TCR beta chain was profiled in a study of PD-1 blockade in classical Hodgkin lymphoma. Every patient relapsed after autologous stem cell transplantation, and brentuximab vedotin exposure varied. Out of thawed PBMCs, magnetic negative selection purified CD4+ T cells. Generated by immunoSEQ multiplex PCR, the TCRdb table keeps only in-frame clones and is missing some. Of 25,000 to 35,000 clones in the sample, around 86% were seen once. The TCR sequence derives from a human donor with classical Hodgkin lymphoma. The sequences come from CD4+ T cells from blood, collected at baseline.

The CDR3 protein is CAWSVGRGAEETQYF. For the CDR3, the DNA is TGTGCCTGGAGTGTAGGCAGGGGTGCGGAAGAGACCCAGTACTTC. V gene TRBV30 combines with J gene TRBJ2-5; D possibly corresponds to TRBD1 (6 bases). The V gene lost 0 bases and the J gene lost 3 bases, with 14 bases spanning the gap. Per the germline V gene, CDR1 is GTSNPN and CDR2 is SVGIG (reference sequence). The CDR3 consists of 15 residues.